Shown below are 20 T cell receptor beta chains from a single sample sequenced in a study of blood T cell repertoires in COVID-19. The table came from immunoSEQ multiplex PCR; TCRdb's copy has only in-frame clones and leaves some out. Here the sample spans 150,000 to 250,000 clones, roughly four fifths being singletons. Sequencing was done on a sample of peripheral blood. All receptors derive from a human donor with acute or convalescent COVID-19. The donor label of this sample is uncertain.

Written as DNA, the CDR3 is TGCGCCAGCAGCTTTACCGGGACTAGCGGGACCACCGGGGAGCTGTTTTTT. This sequence encodes CASSFTGTSGTTGELFF. This rearrangement joins TRBV5-1 to TRBJ2-2; 13 nucleotides align to TRBD2. The J segment lost 4 bases and the V segment lost 2 bases, leaving 5 bases of the junction unmatched. The V gene's germline CDR1 is SGHRS and CDR2 YFSETQ. CDR3 length equals 17 residues.

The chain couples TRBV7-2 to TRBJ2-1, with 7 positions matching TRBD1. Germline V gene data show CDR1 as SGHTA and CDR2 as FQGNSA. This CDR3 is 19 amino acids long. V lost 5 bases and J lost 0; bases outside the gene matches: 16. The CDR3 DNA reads TGTGCCAGCAGCCCTTACCAGGGGGTGGCTAGTAGCTCCTACAATGAGCAGTTCTTC. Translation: CASSPYQGVASSSYNEQFF.

The CDR3 DNA reads TGTGCCAGCAGCCGCGGTTTAGGACTAGCGGGATCTACAGCTACCTACGAGCAGTACTTC. It is translated as CASSRGLGLAGSTATYEQYF. This chain uses TRBV3-1 (or the pseudogene TRBV3-2) with TRBJ2-7, with 12 bases aligning to TRBD2. CDR1 and CDR2 from the germline V gene are LGHDT and YNNKEL (reference sequence). The ends lost 4 bases at V and 2 bases at J; junction bases unmatched: 18. The CDR3 spans 20 residues.

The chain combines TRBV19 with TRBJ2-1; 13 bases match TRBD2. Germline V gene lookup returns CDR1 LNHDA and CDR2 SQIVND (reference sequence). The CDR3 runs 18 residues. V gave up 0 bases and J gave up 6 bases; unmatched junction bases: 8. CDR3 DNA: TGTGCCAGTAGTATAGACAATCCGGGACTAGCGGGGCTCAATGAGCAGTTCTTC. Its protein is CASSIDNPGLAGLNEQFF. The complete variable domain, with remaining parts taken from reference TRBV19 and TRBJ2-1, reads DGGITQSPKYLFRKEGQNVTLSCEQNLNHDAMYWYRQDPGQGLRLIYYSQIVNDFQKGDIAEGYSVSREKKESFPLTVTSAQKNPTAFYLCASSIDNPGLAGLNEQFFGPGTRLTVL.

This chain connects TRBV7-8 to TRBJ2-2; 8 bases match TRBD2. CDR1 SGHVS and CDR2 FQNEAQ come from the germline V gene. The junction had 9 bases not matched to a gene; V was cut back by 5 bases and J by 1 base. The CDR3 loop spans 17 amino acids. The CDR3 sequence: CASSPRPTSGNTGELFF. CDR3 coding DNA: TGTGCCAGCAGCCCTAGACCCACTAGCGGGAACACCGGGGAGCTGTTTTTT.

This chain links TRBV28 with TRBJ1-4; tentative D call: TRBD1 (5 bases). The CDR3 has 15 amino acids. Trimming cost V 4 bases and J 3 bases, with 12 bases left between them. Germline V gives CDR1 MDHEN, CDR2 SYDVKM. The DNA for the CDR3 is TGTGCCAGCAGTTCTCCAGGGTGGGCTAATGAAAAACTGTTTTTT. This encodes CASSSPGWANEKLFF.

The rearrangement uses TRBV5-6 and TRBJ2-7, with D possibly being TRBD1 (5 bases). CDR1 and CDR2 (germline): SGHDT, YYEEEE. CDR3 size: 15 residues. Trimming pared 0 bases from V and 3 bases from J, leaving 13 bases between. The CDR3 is CASSLVSGRLYEQYF. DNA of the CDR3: TGTGCCAGCAGCTTGGTGTCAGGGCGGCTCTACGAGCAGTACTTC. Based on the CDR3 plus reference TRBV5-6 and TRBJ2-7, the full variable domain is DAGVTQSPTHLIKTRGQQVTLRCSPKSGHDTVSWYQQALGQGPQFIFQYYEEEERQRGNFPDRFSGHQFPNYSSELNVNALLLGDSALYLCASSLVSGRLYEQYFGPGTRLTVT.

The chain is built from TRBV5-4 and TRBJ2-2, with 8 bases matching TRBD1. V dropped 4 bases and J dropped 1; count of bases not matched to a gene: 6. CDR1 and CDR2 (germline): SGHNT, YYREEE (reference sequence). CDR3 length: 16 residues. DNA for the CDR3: TGTGCCAGCAGCCCCCAGGGACAGGTGAACACCGGGGAGCTGTTTTTT. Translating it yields CASSPQGQVNTGELFF.

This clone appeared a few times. The chain's CDR3 is CASSPSISTGRYGYTF. The CDR3 bases are TGTGCCAGCAGCCCGTCCATCTCGACAGGTCGCTATGGCTACACCTTC. The chain combines TRBV7-9 with TRBJ1-2; D might be TRBD1 (6 bases). Germline values: CDR1 SEHNR, CDR2 FQNEAQ (reference sequence). V lost 5 bases and J lost 4, with 20 bases in between. The CDR3 runs to 16 residues.

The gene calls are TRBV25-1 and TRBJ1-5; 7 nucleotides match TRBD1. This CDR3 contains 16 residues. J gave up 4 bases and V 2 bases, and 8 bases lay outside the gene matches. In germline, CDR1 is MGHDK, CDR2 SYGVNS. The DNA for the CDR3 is TGTGCCAGCAGTGAACTGGGCAGGGGGGATAATCAGCCCCAGCATTTT. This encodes CASSELGRGDNQPQHF. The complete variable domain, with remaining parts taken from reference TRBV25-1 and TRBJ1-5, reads EADIYQTPRYLVIGTGKKITLECSQTMGHDKMYWYQQDPGMELHLIHYSYGVNSTEKGDLSSESTVSRIRTEHFPLTLESARPSHTSQYLCASSELGRGDNQPQHFGDGTRLSIL.

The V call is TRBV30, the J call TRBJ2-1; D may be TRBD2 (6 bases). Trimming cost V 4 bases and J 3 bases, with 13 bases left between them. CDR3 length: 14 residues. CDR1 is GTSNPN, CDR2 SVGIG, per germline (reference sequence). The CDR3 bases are TGTGCCTGGAAGGGAATAGCGGACTACAATGAGCAGTTCTTC. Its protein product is CAWKGIADYNEQFF.

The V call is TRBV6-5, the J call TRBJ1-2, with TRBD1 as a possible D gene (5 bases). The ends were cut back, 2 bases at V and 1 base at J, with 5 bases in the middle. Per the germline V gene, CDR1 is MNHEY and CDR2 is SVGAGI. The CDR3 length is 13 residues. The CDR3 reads CASSYDSNYGYTF. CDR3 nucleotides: TGTGCCAGCAGTTACGACAGTAACTATGGCTACACCTTC.

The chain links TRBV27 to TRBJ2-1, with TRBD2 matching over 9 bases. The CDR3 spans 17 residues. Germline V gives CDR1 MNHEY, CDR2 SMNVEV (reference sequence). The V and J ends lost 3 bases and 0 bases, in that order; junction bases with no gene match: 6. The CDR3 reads CASSLGAGGSSYNEQFF. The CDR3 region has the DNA TGTGCCAGCAGTTTGGGAGCGGGGGGTAGCTCCTACAATGAGCAGTTCTTC.

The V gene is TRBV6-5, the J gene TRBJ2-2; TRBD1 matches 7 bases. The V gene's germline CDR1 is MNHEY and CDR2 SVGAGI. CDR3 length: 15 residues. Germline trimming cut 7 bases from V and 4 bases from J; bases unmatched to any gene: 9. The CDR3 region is CASTITGQITGELFF. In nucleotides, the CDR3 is TGTGCCAGCACAATAACGGGACAGATCACCGGGGAGCTGTTTTTT.

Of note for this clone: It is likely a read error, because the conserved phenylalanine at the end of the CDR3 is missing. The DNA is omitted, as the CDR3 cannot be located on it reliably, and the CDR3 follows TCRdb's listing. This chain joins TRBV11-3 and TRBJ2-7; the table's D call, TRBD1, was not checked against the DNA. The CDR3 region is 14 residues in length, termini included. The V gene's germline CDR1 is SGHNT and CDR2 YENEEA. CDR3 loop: CASSSEPGQGPWGR.

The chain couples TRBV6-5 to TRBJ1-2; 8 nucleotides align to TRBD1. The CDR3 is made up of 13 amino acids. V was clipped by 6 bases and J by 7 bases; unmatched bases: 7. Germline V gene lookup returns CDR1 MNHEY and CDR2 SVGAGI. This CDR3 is CASSFSQGVGYTF. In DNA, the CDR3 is TGTGCCAGCAGCTTTTCACAGGGGGTTGGCTACACCTTC.

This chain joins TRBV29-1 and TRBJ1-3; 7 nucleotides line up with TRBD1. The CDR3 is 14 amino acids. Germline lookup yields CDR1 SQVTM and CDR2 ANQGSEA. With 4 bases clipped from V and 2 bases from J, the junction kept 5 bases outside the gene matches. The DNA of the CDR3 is TGCAGCGTTGGGACAGGATCCCCTGGAAACACCATATATTTT. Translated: CSVGTGSPGNTIYF.

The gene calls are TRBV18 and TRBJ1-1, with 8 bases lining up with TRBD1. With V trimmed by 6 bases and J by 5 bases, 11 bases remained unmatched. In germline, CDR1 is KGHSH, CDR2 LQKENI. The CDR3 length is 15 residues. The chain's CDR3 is CASSPPTGAGTEAFF. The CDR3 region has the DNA TGTGCCAGCTCCCCCCCGACAGGGGCAGGAACTGAAGCTTTCTTT.

The CDR3 DNA is TGTGCAAGTCGCCCAGAACGTCTAGCCCCACTGTTCGCAGATACGCAGTATTTT. It encodes CASRPERLAPLFADTQYF. This chain links TRBV12-2 with TRBJ2-3; the D call of TRBD2 is as the table states it, not checked on the DNA. TRBV12-2 is a pseudogene segment. The CDR3 has 18 residues.

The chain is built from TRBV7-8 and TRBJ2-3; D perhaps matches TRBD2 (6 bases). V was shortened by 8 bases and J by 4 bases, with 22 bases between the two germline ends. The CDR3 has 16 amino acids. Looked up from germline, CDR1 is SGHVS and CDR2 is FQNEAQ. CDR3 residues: CASRRVWGPGSDTQYF. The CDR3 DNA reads TGTGCCAGCCGGAGGGTCTGGGGACCCGGATCAGATACGCAGTATTTT.